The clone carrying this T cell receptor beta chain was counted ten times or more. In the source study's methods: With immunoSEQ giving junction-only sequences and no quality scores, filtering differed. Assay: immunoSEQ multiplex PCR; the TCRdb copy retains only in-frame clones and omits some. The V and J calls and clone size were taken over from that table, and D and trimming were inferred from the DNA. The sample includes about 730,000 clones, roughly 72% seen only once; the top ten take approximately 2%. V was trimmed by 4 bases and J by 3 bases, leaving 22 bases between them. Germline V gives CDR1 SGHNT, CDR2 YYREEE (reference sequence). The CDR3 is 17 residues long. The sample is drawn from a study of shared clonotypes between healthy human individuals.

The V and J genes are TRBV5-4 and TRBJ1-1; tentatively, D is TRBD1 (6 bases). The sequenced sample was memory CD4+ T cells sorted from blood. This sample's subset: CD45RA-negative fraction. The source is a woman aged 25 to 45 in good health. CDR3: CASSLGGAGRSDTEAFF. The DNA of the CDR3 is TGTGCCAGCAGCCTGGGGGGGGCAGGGCGGTCGGACACTGAAGCTTTCTTT.